The 6 T cell receptor beta chains reported below all come from one sample, sequenced in a study of control samples from healthy donors and cancer patients (dated by TCRdb to about 2020). Library prep was done by the immunoSEQ multiplex PCR assay. TCRdb took this table from immuneACCESS and kept in-frame rearrangements with V and J called. Such tables lack part of the clones; where checked against another copy, unresolved V genes explain under half of the gap, and the rest is unexplained. This sample holds 100,000 to 150,000 clones; about 90% were observed only once. The ten largest clones add up to under 2% of the sample. The sequencing input was blood. The receptors shown here come from a man between 18 and 29 years old in good health.

The rearrangement links TRBV5-5 to TRBJ2-2; 9 bases are a match to TRBD1. J gave up 5 bases and V 3 bases, and 5 bases lay outside the gene matches. CDR1 is SGHKS and CDR2 is YYEKEE in the germline V gene (reference sequence). The CDR3 extends over 15 amino acids. In nucleotides, the CDR3 is TGTGCCAGCAGCTACCGGGACAGGGCAACCGGGGAGCTGTTTTTT. Translating gives CASSYRDRATGELFF.

J is TRBJ1-3 and V is TRBV11-2, with D possibly matching TRBD1 (5 bases). The V gene lost 3 bases and the J gene lost 0 bases, with 9 bases spanning the gap. This CDR3 region has 15 residues. Germline lookup yields CDR1 SGHAT and CDR2 FQNNGV. CDR3 in amino acids: CASSFHRSSGNTIYF. The CDR3 DNA is TGTGCCAGCAGCTTCCACAGGAGCTCTGGAAACACCATATATTTT. Full variable domain (outside the CDR3, taken from reference TRBV11-2 and TRBJ1-3): EAGVAQSPRYKIIEKRQSVAFWCNPISGHATLYWYQQILGQGPKLLIQFQNNGVVDDSQLPKDRFSAERLKGVDSTLKIQPAKLEDSAVYLCASSFHRSSGNTIYFGEGSWLTVV.

The rearrangement uses TRBV28 and TRBJ2-2; D is ambiguous. CDR1 and CDR2 (germline): MDHEN, SYDVKM. The ends were cut back, 4 bases at V and 4 bases at J, with 10 bases in the middle. The CDR3 is made up of 14 amino acids. The CDR3 nucleotides read TGTGCCAGCAGTTCGTCGTGGGTCACCGGGGAGCTGTTTTTT. This gives the protein CASSSSWVTGELFF.

The V gene is TRBV20-1, the J gene TRBJ1-1; TRBD1 might be the D (6 bases). V lost 3 bases to trimming and J lost 3 bases, with 14 bases between them. CDR3 length: 14 amino acids. Germline CDR1 is DFQATT and CDR2 is SNEGSKA (reference sequence). This chain's CDR3 is CSASWGPRDTEAFF. CDR3 DNA sequence: TGCAGTGCTAGTTGGGGGCCCCGGGACACTGAAGCTTTCTTT.

CDR3 residues: CASSPGGGQETQYF. DNA for the CDR3: TGTGCCAGCAGCCCTGGGGGGGGGCAGGAGACCCAGTACTTC. The chain links TRBV25-1 to TRBJ2-5, with a tentative D call TRBD2 (7 bases). This CDR3 spans 14 amino acids. Per germline, CDR1 MGHDK and CDR2 SYGVNS. Trimming took 6 bases from V and 5 from J, leaving 16 bases between them.

This chain links TRBV27 with TRBJ2-1; D may correspond to TRBD1 or TRBD2 (5 bases each). CDR1 is MNHEY and CDR2 is SMNVEV in the germline V gene (reference sequence). There are 13 residues in the CDR3. Trimming took 5 bases from V and 9 from J, leaving 14 bases between them. In nucleotides, the CDR3 is TGTGCCAGCAGTGGAAAAAGAGGGGTTGAGCAGTTCTTC. This translates into CASSGKRGVEQFF.